This T cell receptor (beta chain) was captured in a study of T cell responses to AZD1222 COVID-19 vaccine. Sequencing was performed with immunoSEQ multiplex PCR; in TCRdb, only in-frame clones are kept and a portion is missing. The top ten hold approximately 4.7% of the sample, which has 100,000 to 150,000 clones, around 85% seen once. Deletions cut 3 bases from V and 2 bases from J, with 5 bases between. This CDR3 spans 13 amino acids. Germline values: CDR1 MNHEY, CDR2 SMNVEV (reference sequence). About this clone: Its antigen is as yet unknown.

Study outcomes and limitations: Spike-specific TCR breadth and depth were elevated following two AZD1222 doses.

Sequences were derived from peripheral blood, sampled 28 days after the second AZD1222 dose. The chain uses TRBV27 and TRBJ1-5; D is undetermined. The sequence came from an adult who received the AZD1222 COVID-19 vaccine. The CDR3 coding sequence is TGTGCCAGCAGTTTTGGAGGCAATCAGCCCCAGCATTTT. Encoded protein: CASSFGGNQPQHF.